The present TCR beta chain was sequenced within a study of blood T cells in healthy people across ages. Study-level information: Capturing about one barcoded beta molecule per two T cells was achieved by template switching.

The CDR3 spans 13 residues. CDR1 MNHNY and CDR2 SVGAGI come from the germline V gene (reference sequence). With respect to this clonotype: A junction end diverges from the germline sequence, so it may reflect a read error.

The second PCR ran roughly 6 to 11 cycles with a sample-barcoded 5' primer and J-beta primers. TCRdb independently ran MiXCR on the 5' RACE reads; one entry per CDR3 protein. Of hundreds of thousands of distinct CDR3 sequences listed, around half are singletons. The receptor was derived from an elderly man in good health. Input material: blood. The chain combines TRBV6-6 with TRBJ1-6; D uncertain. CDR3 DNA sequence: TGTGCCAGCAGTGATAGAGATAATTCACTCCTCCACTTT. It encodes CASSDRDNSLLHF.